These 23 T cell receptor beta chains originate from one sample sequenced in a study of cytomegalovirus exposure and HLA in healthy donors. Researchers ran the PCR with 60 Vbeta and 13 Jbeta primers. TCRdb keeps only in-frame clones here, not all; method: immunoSEQ multiplex PCR. The sample yields over 100,000 clones, more than 60% seen once. The sample taken for sequencing was PBMCs. The receptors derive from a woman between 40 and 55 years old in good health and CMV-seropositive.

The rearrangement links TRBV6-5 to TRBJ2-7; possibly TRBD1 for D (5 bases). Germline assignment: CDR1 MNHEY and CDR2 SVGAGI. V lost 7 bases and J lost 3, with 13 bases in between. There are 13 residues in the CDR3. CDR3 sequence reads: CASTWGKDYEQYF. DNA of the CDR3: TGTGCCAGCACCTGGGGCAAGGACTACGAGCAGTACTTC.

The chain uses TRBV4-1 and TRBJ1-2; tentative D call: TRBD1 (6 bases). The CDR3 loop spans 15 amino acids. Germline-derived CDR1 and CDR2 are MGHRA and YSYEKL. V was pared by 0 bases and J by 8 bases, with 16 bases between. CDR3 protein: CASSQEGAGVWGYTF. The CDR3 bases are TGCGCCAGCAGCCAAGAGGGGGCGGGGGTCTGGGGCTACACCTTC.

In this sample, this clone turned up a few times. The chain recombines TRBV30 with TRBJ1-5; possible D gene TRBD1, 6 bases. Trimming stripped 1 base from V and 2 bases from J, with 6 bases between. In germline, CDR1 is GTSNPN, CDR2 SVGIG (reference sequence). The CDR3 totals 13 residues. The CDR3 nucleotides are TGTGCCTGGAGTGAGGGGGGCAATCAGCCCCAGCATTTT. Translating it yields CAWSEGGNQPQHF.

The J gene is TRBJ1-2, the V gene TRBV30; D remains unclear. Deletions cut 2 bases from V and 8 bases from J, with 15 bases between. The CDR3 sequence is 13 residues long. Germline V lookup: CDR1 GTSNPN, CDR2 SVGIG (reference sequence). Here the CDR3 reads CAWSPGFSKGYTF. The DNA of the CDR3 is TGTGCCTGGAGTCCCGGGTTCTCTAAGGGCTACACCTTC.

The rearrangement joins TRBV5-6 to TRBJ1-1, with a possible D match to TRBD1 (5 bases). Deletions cut 4 bases from V and 4 bases from J, with 11 bases between. The CDR3 spans 13 residues. Germline CDR1 is SGHDT and CDR2 is YYEEEE. For the CDR3, the DNA is TGTGCCAGCAGCCCCGGACATCGCACTGAAGCTTTCTTT. Amino acid sequence: CASSPGHRTEAFF.

This clone was counted a few times. V is TRBV7-2 and J is TRBJ1-2; D possibly corresponds to TRBD1 (5 bases). V dropped 5 bases and J dropped 4 bases, with 11 bases sitting between them. Per the germline V gene, CDR1 is SGHTA and CDR2 is FQGNSA. The CDR3 length is 13 residues. For the CDR3, the DNA is TGTGCCAGCAGCGCGACAGTTAGCTATGGCTACACCTTC. Translating gives CASSATVSYGYTF.

The chain is built from TRBV2 and TRBJ1-2, with 8 positions matching TRBD1. Germline CDR1 is SNHLY and CDR2 is FYNNEI. J gave up 3 bases and V 6 bases, and 3 bases lay outside the gene matches. The CDR3 extends over 13 amino acids. CDR3: CASSAGQDYGYTF. The DNA for the CDR3 is TGTGCCAGCAGCGCGGGACAGGACTATGGCTACACCTTC.

The V and J genes are TRBV18 and TRBJ1-2; 8 bases align to TRBD1. This CDR3 is built from 13 residues. Germline values: CDR1 KGHSH, CDR2 LQKENI. Germline trimming cut 5 bases from V and 7 bases from J; bases unmatched to any gene: 6. The CDR3: CASSSDRDRGYTF. The CDR3 coding sequence is TGTGCCAGCTCATCGGACAGGGATCGTGGCTACACCTTC.

This sequence joins TRBV27 and TRBJ2-1, with 9 bases lining up with TRBD1. The CDR3 sequence is 14 residues long. The trim removed 8 bases at V and 10 bases at J, leaving 12 bases unmatched. CDR1 is MNHEY and CDR2 is SMNVEV in the germline V gene (reference sequence). CDR3 DNA sequence: TGTGCCAGCTTACAGGGGGCGGCTAGCACCGAGCAGTTCTTC. This codes for CASLQGAASTEQFF.

With respect to this clone: The same CDR3 is also encoded by other DNA sequences in this sample. This chain links TRBV9 with TRBJ1-1, with 7 bases fitting TRBD1. Germline values: CDR1 SGDLS, CDR2 YYNGEE. Unmatched junction bases numbered 7, after V lost 2 bases and J lost 0 bases. The CDR3 length is 16 residues. CDR3 sequence reads: CASSVQPGGVNTEAFF. The CDR3, as DNA: TGTGCCAGCAGCGTCCAGCCAGGGGGAGTGAACACTGAAGCTTTCTTT. The whole variable domain, filled in from reference TRBV9 and TRBJ1-1, reads DSGVTQTPKHLITATGQRVTLRCSPRSGDLSVYWYQQSLDQGLQFLIQYYNGEERAKGNILERFSAQQFPDLHSELNLSSLELGDSALYFCASSVQPGGVNTEAFFGQGTRLTVV.

The table lists this clone with a count of one. The chain links TRBV11-2 to TRBJ1-2; no definite D call. CDR1 and CDR2 (germline): SGHAT, FQNNGV. This CDR3 has 13 amino acids. V was shortened by 1 base and J by 3 bases, with 6 bases between the two germline ends. CDR3 in DNA: TGTGCCAGCAGCTTAGGAGGCCACTATGGCTACACCTTC. Translated, it gives CASSLGGHYGYTF.

This clone was found a few times. The rearrangement uses TRBV6-6 and TRBJ2-7; D is uncertain. The CDR3 loop spans 16 amino acids. Germline V CDR1 and CDR2: MNHNY, SVGAGI (reference sequence). The V end lost 0 bases, the J end lost 1 base, and 13 bases lay between the germline ends. The CDR3 reads CASSYSSQVMSYEQYF. As DNA, the CDR3 is TGTGCCAGCAGTTACTCGAGCCAGGTAATGTCCTACGAGCAGTACTTC.

The chain's CDR3 is CASSLGGLANEQFF. CDR3 DNA sequence: TGTGCCAGCAGCTTAGGGGGACTAGCGAATGAGCAGTTCTTC. V usage is TRBV7-2 and J usage is TRBJ2-1, with 10 positions matching TRBD2. The CDR3 is made up of 14 amino acids. Looked up from germline, CDR1 is SGHTA and CDR2 is FQGNSA. V gave up 1 base and J gave up 7 bases; unmatched junction bases: 1.

The V gene is TRBV7-2, the J gene TRBJ1-6; 7 nucleotides line up with TRBD1. The CDR3 is made up of 13 amino acids. Germline V lookup: CDR1 SGHTA, CDR2 FQGNSA. V shed 5 bases, J shed 9 bases, and the junction held 4 bases outside the gene matches. CDR3 sequence (DNA): TGTGCCAGCAGCATCGACAGGGTTTCACCCCTCCACTTT. This encodes CASSIDRVSPLHF.

The chain is built from TRBV27 and TRBJ1-5; D unclear. V was shortened by 1 base and J by 5 bases, with 9 bases between the two germline ends. The CDR3 extends over 14 amino acids. Germline V gene sequence: CDR1 MNHEY, CDR2 SMNVEV (reference sequence). The CDR3, as DNA: TGTGCCAGCAGTTTATTAGGGAGTGATCAGCCCCAGCATTTT. Protein product: CASSLLGSDQPQHF.

The chain combines TRBV6-5 with TRBJ2-7; 10 nucleotides align to TRBD2. Trimming took 9 bases from V and 2 from J; bases not matched to a gene: 10. The length of the CDR3 is 15 residues. From germline, CDR1 is MNHEY and CDR2 SVGAGI. The CDR3 coding sequence is TGTGCCAGTCAAAAACTAGCGGGGAATACCTACGAGCAGTACTTC. It yields the protein CASQKLAGNTYEQYF.

This chain uses TRBV6-1 with TRBJ2-5; D perhaps matches TRBD2 (6 bases). Germline CDR1 reads MNHNS; CDR2 reads SASEGT. CDR3 length equals 12 residues. Trimming cost V 7 bases and J 9 bases, with 15 bases left between them. The CDR3 region is CASTEHSGPQYF. CDR3 nucleotides: TGTGCCAGCACCGAACATAGCGGACCCCAGTACTTC.

CDR3 nucleotide sequence: TGTGCCAGCAGTCCAAGACTAGCGGGGCCAGATACGCAGTATTTT. Encoded protein: CASSPRLAGPDTQYF. The chain joins TRBV6-5 to TRBJ2-3; 11 nucleotides agree with TRBD2. CDR3 length: 15 residues. V was clipped by 5 bases and J by 4 bases; unmatched bases: 5. Germline loops: CDR1 MNHEY, CDR2 SVGAGI.

This clone was picked up one time. The genes are TRBV6-6 and TRBJ1-1, with 8 nucleotides matching TRBD1. Germline V gene sequence: CDR1 MNHNY, CDR2 SVGAGI (reference sequence). V was clipped by 7 bases and J by 0 bases; unmatched bases: 10. CDR3 length equals 16 residues. The CDR3 loop reads CASINRGSSMNTEAFF. As DNA, the CDR3 is TGTGCCAGCATTAACAGGGGGTCGTCAATGAACACTGAAGCTTTCTTT.

This CDR3 is CASSLGPQAGSSYEQYF. For the CDR3, the DNA is TGCGCCAGCAGCTTGGGGCCTCAAGCGGGAAGCTCCTACGAGCAGTACTTC. The rearrangement joins TRBV5-1 to TRBJ2-7, with 7 bases fitting TRBD2. Germline CDR1 reads SGHRS; CDR2 reads YFSETQ. V lost 0 bases to trimming and J lost 0 bases; unmatched junction nucleotides: 9. The CDR3 is 17 residues long. The full variable domain, completed using reference TRBV5-1 and TRBJ2-7, is KAGVTQTPRYLIKTRGQQVTLSCSPISGHRSVSWYQQTPGQGLQFLFEYFSETQRNKGNFPGRFSGRQFSNSRSEMNVSTLELGDSALYLCASSLGPQAGSSYEQYFGPGTRLTVT.

The rearrangement links TRBV7-9 to TRBJ2-1; the D gene is possibly TRBD1 (6 bases). This CDR3 spans 16 amino acids. The V end was cut by 2 bases, the J end by 6 bases, with 17 bases between. Per the germline V gene, CDR1 is SEHNR and CDR2 is FQNEAQ (reference sequence). CDR3 sequence reads: CASSLQGTKRANEQFF. The CDR3 nucleotides read TGTGCCAGCAGCTTACAAGGGACAAAGAGGGCCAATGAGCAGTTCTTC.

The chain recombines TRBV5-1 with TRBJ1-1, with D hard to call. Germline V CDR1 and CDR2: SGHRS, YFSETQ. The CDR3 contains 14 residues. Deletions cut 7 bases from V and 5 bases from J, with 18 bases between. The CDR3 is CASLTGETGTEAFF. CDR3 in DNA: TGCGCCAGCCTGACGGGTGAGACGGGTACTGAAGCTTTCTTT. Using reference TRBV5-1 and TRBJ1-1 for the parts outside the CDR3, the full variable domain is KAGVTQTPRYLIKTRGQQVTLSCSPISGHRSVSWYQQTPGQGLQFLFEYFSETQRNKGNFPGRFSGRQFSNSRSEMNVSTLELGDSALYLCASLTGETGTEAFFGQGTRLTVV.

This clone showed up many times. The chain links TRBV2 to TRBJ1-1; D is undetermined. Germline CDR1 and CDR2: SNHLY and FYNNEI. This CDR3 region has 13 residues. V was cut by 4 bases and J by 5 bases, with 11 bases left in between. The CDR3 nucleotides are TGTGCCAGCAGTGGGGAGGGCGGTACTGAAGCTTTCTTT. Translating it yields CASSGEGGTEAFF.